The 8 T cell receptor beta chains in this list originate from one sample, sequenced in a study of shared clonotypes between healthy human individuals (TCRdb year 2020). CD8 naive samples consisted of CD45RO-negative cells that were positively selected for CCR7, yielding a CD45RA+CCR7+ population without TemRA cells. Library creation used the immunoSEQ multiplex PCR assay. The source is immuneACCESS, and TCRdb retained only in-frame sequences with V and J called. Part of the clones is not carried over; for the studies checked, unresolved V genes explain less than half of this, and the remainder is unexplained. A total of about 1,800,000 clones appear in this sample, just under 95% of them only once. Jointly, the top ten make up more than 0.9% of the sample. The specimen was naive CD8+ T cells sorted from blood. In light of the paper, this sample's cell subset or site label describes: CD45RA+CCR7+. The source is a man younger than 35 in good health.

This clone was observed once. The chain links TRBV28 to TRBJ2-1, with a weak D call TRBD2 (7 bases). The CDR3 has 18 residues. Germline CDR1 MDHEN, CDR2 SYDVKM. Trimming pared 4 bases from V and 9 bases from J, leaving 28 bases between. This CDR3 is CASSSIMSGQIRGGEQFF. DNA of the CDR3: TGTGCCAGCAGTTCCATTATGTCGGGACAAATAAGGGGGGGTGAGCAGTTCTTC.

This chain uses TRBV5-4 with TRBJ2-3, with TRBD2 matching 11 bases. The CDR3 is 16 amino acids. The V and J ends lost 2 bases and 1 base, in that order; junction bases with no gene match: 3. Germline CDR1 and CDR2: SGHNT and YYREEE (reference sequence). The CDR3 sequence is CASSFIAGGGTDTQYF. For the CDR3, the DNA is TGTGCCAGCAGCTTTATAGCGGGAGGGGGCACAGATACGCAGTATTTT.

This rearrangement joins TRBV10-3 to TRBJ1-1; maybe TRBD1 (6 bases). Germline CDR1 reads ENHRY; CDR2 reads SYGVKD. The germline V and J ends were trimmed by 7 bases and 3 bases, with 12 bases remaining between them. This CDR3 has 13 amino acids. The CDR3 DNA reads TGTGCCATCATGGAGGGGGGAGACACTGAAGCTTTCTTT. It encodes CAIMEGGDTEAFF.

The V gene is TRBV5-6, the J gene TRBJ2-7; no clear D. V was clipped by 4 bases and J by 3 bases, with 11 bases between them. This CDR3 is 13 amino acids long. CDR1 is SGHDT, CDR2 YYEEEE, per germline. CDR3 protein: CASSPKDGYEQYF. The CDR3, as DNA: TGTGCCAGCAGCCCAAAGGACGGCTACGAGCAGTACTTC.

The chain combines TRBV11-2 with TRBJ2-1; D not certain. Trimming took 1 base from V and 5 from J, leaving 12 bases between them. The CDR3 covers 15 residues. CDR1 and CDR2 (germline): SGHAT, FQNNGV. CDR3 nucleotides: TGTGCCAGCAGCTTAGTGCCAGCTGGGAACAATGAGCAGTTCTTC. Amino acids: CASSLVPAGNNEQFF. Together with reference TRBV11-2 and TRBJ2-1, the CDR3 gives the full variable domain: EAGVAQSPRYKIIEKRQSVAFWCNPISGHATLYWYQQILGQGPKLLIQFQNNGVVDDSQLPKDRFSAERLKGVDSTLKIQPAKLEDSAVYLCASSLVPAGNNEQFFGPGTRLTVL.

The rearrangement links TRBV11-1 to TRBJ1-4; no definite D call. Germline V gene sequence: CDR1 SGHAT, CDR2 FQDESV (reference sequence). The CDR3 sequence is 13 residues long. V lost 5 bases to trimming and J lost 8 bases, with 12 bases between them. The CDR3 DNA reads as TGTGCCAGCAGCCCATCAGCACAGGAAAAACTGTTTTTT. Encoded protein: CASSPSAQEKLFF.

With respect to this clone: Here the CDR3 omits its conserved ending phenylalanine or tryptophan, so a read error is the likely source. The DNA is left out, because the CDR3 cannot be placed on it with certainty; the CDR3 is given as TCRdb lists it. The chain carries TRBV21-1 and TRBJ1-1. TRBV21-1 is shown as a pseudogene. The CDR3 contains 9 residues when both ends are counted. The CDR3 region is CASSFPAWS.

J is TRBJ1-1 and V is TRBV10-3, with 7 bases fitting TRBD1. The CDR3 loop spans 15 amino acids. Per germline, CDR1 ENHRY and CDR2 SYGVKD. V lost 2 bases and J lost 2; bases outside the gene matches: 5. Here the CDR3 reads CAISEQGQPNTEAFF. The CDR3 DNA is TGTGCCATCAGTGAGCAGGGACAGCCAAACACTGAAGCTTTCTTT.